The present T cell receptor beta chain was sequenced within a study of CD8 T cells in Susac syndrome. Turning to the study itself: Each patient with Susac syndrome, at the time of blood draw, was therapy-naive, on corticosteroids, or on intravenous immunoglobulin alone.

Random hexamers were used to reverse transcribe about 0.5 to 1 ug of RNA. A single record per CDR3 protein comes from TCRdb applying MiXCR to the immunoSEQ multiplex PCR reads. The top ten clones hold less than 0.8% of a sample with approximately 54,000 distinct CDR3 sequences, 95% of them seen once. Trimming cost V 6 bases and J 6 bases, with 11 bases left between them. The CDR3 consists of 12 residues. Sequenced input: CD8+ T cells from PBMCs. The V gene is TRBV12-3 or TRBV12-4, the J gene TRBJ2-5; D is unresolved. The sequence derives from a human donor with Susac syndrome. The CDR3 protein is CASRRLGKTQYF. The CDR3 bases are TGTGCCAGCAGACGCCTAGGGAAGACCCAGTACTTC.